Listed below are T cell receptor beta chains from one sample, sequenced in a study of somatic mutations in cytotoxic T cells in rheumatoid arthritis. Profiling relied on immunoSEQ multiplex PCR, and the TCRdb table lists in-frame clones only, not all of them. The table lists about 12,000 clones, around 80% of them singletons, with more than 13% in the top ten. Sequencing used CD8+ T cells sorted from blood. The receptors were gathered from a man aged 50 to 60 in good health. The CDR3 runs from the conserved cysteine through the conserved F or W. The order of the fields is J gene, D gene, V gene, clone size, CDR3 DNA, CDR3 protein. A D gene is named only where the DNA matches it firmly. Part of the rows lack a size; the others show once, few, many or a class for expanded clones.

J: TRBJ2-5; D: -; V: TRBV11-3; size: -; DNA: TGTGCCAGCAGCTTATGGGCAGACCAAGAGACCCAGTACTTC; CDR3: CASSLWADQETQYF
J: TRBJ1-1; D: -; V: TRBV2; size: few; DNA: TGTGCCAGCAGTGGCTCCACAGGTAACACTGAAGCTTTCTTT; CDR3: CASSGSTGNTEAFF
J: TRBJ2-3; D: TRBD1; V: TRBV7-9; size: once; DNA: TGTGCCAGCAGCTTTGGGGCCCGGGACAGGGAAGGAACAGATACGCAGTATTTT; CDR3: CASSFGARDREGTDTQYF
J: TRBJ1-3; D: TRBD1; V: TRBV5-1; size: -; DNA: TGCGCCAGCAGCTGGACAGGACCTCACTCTGGAAACACCATATATTTT; CDR3: CASSWTGPHSGNTIYF
J: TRBJ2-1; D: -; V: TRBV28; size: -; DNA: TGTGCCAGCAGGGACCTCAGCTCCTACAATGAGCAGTTCTTC; CDR3: CASRDLSSYNEQFF
J: TRBJ1-4; D: -; V: TRBV7-8; size: -; DNA: TGTGCCAGCAGCTTAGGCCGCGGACCCACAACTAATGAAAAACTGTTTTTT; CDR3: CASSLGRGPTTNEKLFF
J: TRBJ1-3; D: -; V: TRBV5-1; size: -; DNA: TGCGCCAGCAGCTTGGAATCAGCCTCTGGAAACACCATATATTTT; CDR3: CASSLESASGNTIYF
J: TRBJ2-3; D: TRBD1; V: TRBV9; size: once; DNA: TGTGCCAGCAGCGCGGACAGGGCCACAGATACGCAGTATTTT; CDR3: CASSADRATDTQYF
J: TRBJ2-5; D: -; V: TRBV28; size: -; DNA: TGTGCCAGCAGTTATCCCCTCCGGGGCGTGAGGGCGAAAGAGACCCAGTACTTC; CDR3: CASSYPLRGVRAKETQYF
J: TRBJ1-4; D: -; V: TRBV4-3; size: -; DNA: TGCGCCAGCAGCCAAGGGGGATCTAATGAAAAACTGTTTTTT; CDR3: CASSQGGSNEKLFF
J: TRBJ1-1; D: -; V: TRBV29-1; size: -; DNA: TGCAGCGTTATACCGGGACCCATTAACACTGAAGCTTTCTTT; CDR3: CSVIPGPINTEAFF
J: TRBJ2-1; D: TRBD2; V: TRBV11-3; size: -; DNA: TGTGCCAGCAGCGCCCGGGGGGGTTGGGGCGGGTCCTACAATGAGCAGTTCTTC; CDR3: CASSARGGWGGSYNEQFF
J: TRBJ2-4; D: TRBD2; V: TRBV7-9; size: -; DNA: TGTGCCAGCAGCTTAGGACCAGGGACGGGAGGGAACATTCAGTACTTC; CDR3: CASSLGPGTGGNIQYF
J: TRBJ1-2; D: -; V: TRBV6-5; size: -; DNA: TGTGCCAGCAGTTACTCGAGTAGGTCTAACTATGGCTACACCTTC; CDR3: CASSYSSRSNYGYTF
J: TRBJ1-2; D: -; V: TRBV4-1; size: -; DNA: TGCGCCAGCAGCCAACCCAGTACCTATGGCTACACCTTC; CDR3: CASSQPSTYGYTF
J: TRBJ2-7; D: -; V: TRBV7-9; size: -; DNA: TGTGCCAGCAGCTTAGTTCAGCGGTCTAAGACCTACGAGCAGTACTTC; CDR3: CASSLVQRSKTYEQYF
J: TRBJ1-5; D: TRBD1; V: TRBV2; size: -; DNA: TGTGCCAGCAGTGAAGGGAGGACAGGGGGCAGCCAGCCCCAGCATTTT; CDR3: CASSEGRTGGSQPQHF
J: TRBJ2-1; D: -; V: TRBV25-1; size: -; DNA: TGTGCCAGCAGTGAAGGGCAGGGCGGTGAGCAGTTCTTC; CDR3: CASSEGQGGEQFF
J: TRBJ2-1; D: -; V: TRBV7-2; size: -; DNA: TGTGCCAGCAGCTACCACCCGGGGAAGAGTTCTTACAATGAGCAGTTCTTC; CDR3: CASSYHPGKSSYNEQFF
J: TRBJ2-3; D: TRBD2; V: TRBV4-2; size: -; DNA: TGTGCCAGCAGCCAAGCCGGAAGGGCGGGAGGGGGGTCAGATACGCAGTATTTT; CDR3: CASSQAGRAGGGSDTQYF
J: TRBJ1-2; D: -; V: TRBV28; size: -; DNA: TGTGCCAGCAGCATGCCCCAGTCAGCTAACTATGGCTACACCTTC; CDR3: CASSMPQSANYGYTF
J: TRBJ2-2; D: -; V: TRBV4-2; size: -; DNA: TGTGCCAGCAGCCAACGGACCATTCGGGCGGGGGAGCTGTTTTTT; CDR3: CASSQRTIRAGELFF
J: TRBJ1-1; D: -; V: TRBV4-3; size: -; DNA: TGCGCCAGCAGCCAAAACAGGGCCCTGAACACTGAAGCTTTCTTT; CDR3: CASSQNRALNTEAFF
J: TRBJ2-1; D: -; V: TRBV4-1; size: once; DNA: TGCGCCAGCAGCCAAGATCGGGGGACTGATACCTACAATGAGCAGTTCTTC; CDR3: CASSQDRGTDTYNEQFF
J: TRBJ1-1; D: TRBD1; V: TRBV11-2; size: once; DNA: TGTGCCAGCAGCCCAACCCAGACAGGGGGCGACACTGAAGCTTTCTTT; CDR3: CASSPTQTGGDTEAFF
J: TRBJ2-1; D: -; V: TRBV10-2; size: -; DNA: TGCGCCAGCACTCCCGGGACTGCCGGTTACAATGAGCAGTTCTTC; CDR3: CASTPGTAGYNEQFF
J: TRBJ1-3; D: -; V: TRBV4-3; size: -; DNA: TGCGCCAGCAGCCAAGATATATTTCAGGGATGGGGAAACACCATATATTTT; CDR3: CASSQDIFQGWGNTIYF
J: TRBJ2-7; D: -; V: TRBV7-9; size: -; DNA: TGTGCCTTAGATGAGCAGTACTTC; CDR3: CALDEQYF
J: TRBJ1-5; D: -; V: TRBV2; size: -; DNA: TGTGCCAGCAGTGAGGTCGGTGCAAATCAGCCCCAGCATTTT; CDR3: CASSEVGANQPQHF
J: TRBJ1-1; D: -; V: TRBV5-5; size: -; DNA: TGTGCCAGCAGCCCAGCCGGACAGCCGACCTTTGAAGCTTTCTTT; CDR3: CASSPAGQPTFEAFF
J: TRBJ1-1; D: TRBD1; V: TRBV7-2; size: -; DNA: TGTGCCAGCAGCTCACAGGGGCTGAACACTGAAGCTTTCTTT; CDR3: CASSSQGLNTEAFF
J: TRBJ1-3; D: -; V: TRBV4-1; size: -; DNA: TGCGCCAGCAGCCAAGGGGGGGGCTTAGACACCATATATTTT; CDR3: CASSQGGGLDTIYF
J: TRBJ1-2; D: -; V: TRBV6-5; size: -; DNA: TGTGCCAGCAGTTACTCCGGGGGAGACTATGGCTACACCTTC; CDR3: CASSYSGGDYGYTF
J: TRBJ1-2; D: TRBD1; V: TRBV7-9; size: -; DNA: TGTGCCAGCAGCACCCGACAGGGGGCACACTATGGCTACACCTTC; CDR3: CASSTRQGAHYGYTF
J: TRBJ2-7; D: TRBD1; V: TRBV6-5; size: -; DNA: TGTGCCAGCAGTTACTCGGGGCAGGGGGCCTACGAGCAGTACTTC; CDR3: CASSYSGQGAYEQYF
J: TRBJ1-1; D: TRBD1; V: TRBV10-1; size: -; DNA: TGCGCCAGCAGCCCAAGACAGGGGGCGGATACTGAAGCTTTCTTT; CDR3: CASSPRQGADTEAFF
J: TRBJ2-6; D: -; V: TRBV5-6; size: -; DNA: TGTGCCAGCAGCTACGGAGCCTATAGGGCCAACGTCCTGACTTTC; CDR3: CASSYGAYRANVLTF
J: TRBJ2-3; D: TRBD1; V: TRBV14; size: -; DNA: TGTGCCAGCAGCCTAAGACAGGGGGGGTCAGATACGCAGTATTTT; CDR3: CASSLRQGGSDTQYF
J: TRBJ1-5; D: -; V: TRBV7-8; size: -; DNA: TGTGCCAGCAGCCCAGCGGGGGACGGCAATCAGCCCCAGCATTTT; CDR3: CASSPAGDGNQPQHF
J: TRBJ2-2; D: -; V: TRBV23-1; size: once; DNA: TGCGCCAGCAGTCAATCGAGGGGACGGCCGATCAACACCGGGGAGCTGTTTTTT; CDR3: CASSQSRGRPINTGELFF
J: TRBJ1-3; D: -; V: TRBV4-1; size: -; DNA: TGCGCCAGCAGCCAGGCTCCGGGAAACACCATATATTTT; CDR3: CASSQAPGNTIYF